This T cell receptor (beta chain) was sequenced in a study of T cell responses to AZD1222 COVID-19 vaccine. Study details: Pooled in the analysis were second doses at about 4 or about 12 weeks.

The data were produced by immunoSEQ multiplex PCR, yet TCRdb's version contains in-frame clones alone and is incomplete. The table lists roughly 150,000 clones, about 91% of them singletons, with approximately 2.2% in the top ten. The sequence derives from an adult in good health. The starting material was peripheral blood, obtained on day 0 of AZD1222 vaccination.

CDR3 bases: TGCGCCAGCAGCTTGGGGGGTCGGAACCTAGCTGAAAAACTGTTTTTT. Translation gives CASSLGGRNLAEKLFF. V usage is TRBV5-1 and J usage is TRBJ1-4; D remains ambiguous. Trimming shortened V by 0 bases and J by 7 bases, and 16 bases separated the two germline ends. Per the germline V gene, CDR1 is SGHRS and CDR2 is YFSETQ. The length of the CDR3 is 16 residues.